This T cell receptor (beta chain) was recovered during a study of T cell repertoires in cytomegalovirus infection. Study information: Matching HLA type, along with CMV infection, was indicated by public TCR beta signatures.

The CDR3 is 14 amino acids. CDR1 is SGHDN, CDR2 FVKESK, per germline. Trimming shortened V by 4 bases and J by 0 bases, and 10 bases separated the two germline ends. Study outcomes and limitations: The study identified carriers of CMV plus the relevant HLA from cumulative public TCR beta family frequency. The ex vivo response showed dominance by HLA-C-restricted CMV-specific TCR beta clonotypes.

TCRdb ran MiXCR on the reads and lists one entry per CDR3 protein. The sample holds almost 550,000 distinct CDR3 sequences, about 15% seen once. As concerns this clonotype: Its antigen is unidentified.

Sequencing was done on a sample of CD8+ T cells from PBMCs. The receptor was isolated from a human donor in good health (CMV status not recorded). Some clones in this sample may be carry-over from other donors' samples. The chain links TRBV14 to TRBJ2-7; no firm D call. CDR3: CASSRGWGSYEQYF. The CDR3 nucleotides read TGTGCCAGCAGCCGTGGATGGGGCTCCTACGAGCAGTACTTC.